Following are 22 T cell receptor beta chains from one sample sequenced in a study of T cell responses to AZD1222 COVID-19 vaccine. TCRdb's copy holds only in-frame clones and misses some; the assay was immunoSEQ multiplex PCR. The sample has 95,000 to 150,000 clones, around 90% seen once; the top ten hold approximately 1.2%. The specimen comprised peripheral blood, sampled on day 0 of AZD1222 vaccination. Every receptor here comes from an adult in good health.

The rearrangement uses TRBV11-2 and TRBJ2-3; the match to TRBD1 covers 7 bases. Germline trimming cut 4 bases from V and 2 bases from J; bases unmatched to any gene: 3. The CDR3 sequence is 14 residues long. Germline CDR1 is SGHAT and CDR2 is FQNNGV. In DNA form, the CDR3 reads TGTGCCAGCAGCTCCGGGACAGACACAGATACGCAGTATTTT. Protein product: CASSSGTDTDTQYF.

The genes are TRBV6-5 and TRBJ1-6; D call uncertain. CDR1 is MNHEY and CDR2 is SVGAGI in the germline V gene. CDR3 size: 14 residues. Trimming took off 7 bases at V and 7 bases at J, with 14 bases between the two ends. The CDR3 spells CASILGDANSPLHF. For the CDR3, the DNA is TGTGCCAGCATCCTGGGCGATGCGAATTCACCCCTCCACTTT.

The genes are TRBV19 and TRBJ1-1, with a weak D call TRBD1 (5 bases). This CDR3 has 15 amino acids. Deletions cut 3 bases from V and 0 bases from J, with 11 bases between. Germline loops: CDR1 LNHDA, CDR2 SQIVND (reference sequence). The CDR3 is CASSIQGTLNTEAFF. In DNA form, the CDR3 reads TGTGCCAGTAGTATTCAAGGGACCCTGAACACTGAAGCTTTCTTT. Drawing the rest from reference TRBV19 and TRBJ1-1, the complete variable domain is DGGITQSPKYLFRKEGQNVTLSCEQNLNHDAMYWYRQDPGQGLRLIYYSQIVNDFQKGDIAEGYSVSREKKESFPLTVTSAQKNPTAFYLCASSIQGTLNTEAFFGQGTRLTVV.

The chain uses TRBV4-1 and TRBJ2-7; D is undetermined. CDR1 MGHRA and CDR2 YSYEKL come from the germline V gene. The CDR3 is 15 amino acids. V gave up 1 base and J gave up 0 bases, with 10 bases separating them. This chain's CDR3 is CASSQGLDGSYEQYF. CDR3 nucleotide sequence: TGCGCCAGCAGCCAAGGGTTGGACGGCTCCTACGAGCAGTACTTC.

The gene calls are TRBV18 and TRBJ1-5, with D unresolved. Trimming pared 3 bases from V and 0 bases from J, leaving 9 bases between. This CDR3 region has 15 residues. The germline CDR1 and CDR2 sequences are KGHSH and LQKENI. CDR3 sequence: CASSPVGNSNQPQHF. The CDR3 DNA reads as TGTGCCAGCTCACCGGTAGGGAATAGCAATCAGCCCCAGCATTTT.

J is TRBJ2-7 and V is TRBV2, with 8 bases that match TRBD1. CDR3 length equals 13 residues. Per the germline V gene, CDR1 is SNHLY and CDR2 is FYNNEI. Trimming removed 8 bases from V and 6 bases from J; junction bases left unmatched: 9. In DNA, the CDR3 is TGTGCCAGCGAGTTTCTTGGGACAGGCGAGCAGTACTTC. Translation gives CASEFLGTGEQYF.

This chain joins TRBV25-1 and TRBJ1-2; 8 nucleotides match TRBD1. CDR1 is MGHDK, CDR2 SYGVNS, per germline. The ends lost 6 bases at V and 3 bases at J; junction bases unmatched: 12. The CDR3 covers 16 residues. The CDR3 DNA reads TGTGCCAGCAGGGGTCTAAGGGACAGGTTACACTATGGCTACACCTTC. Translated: CASRGLRDRLHYGYTF.

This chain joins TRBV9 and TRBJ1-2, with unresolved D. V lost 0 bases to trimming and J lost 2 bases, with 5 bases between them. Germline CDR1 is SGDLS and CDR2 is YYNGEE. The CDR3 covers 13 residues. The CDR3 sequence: CASSVERNYGYTF. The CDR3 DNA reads TGTGCCAGCAGCGTAGAGAGGAACTATGGCTACACCTTC. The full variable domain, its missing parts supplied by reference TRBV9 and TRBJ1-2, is DSGVTQTPKHLITATGQRVTLRCSPRSGDLSVYWYQQSLDQGLQFLIQYYNGEERAKGNILERFSAQQFPDLHSELNLSSLELGDSALYFCASSVERNYGYTFGSGTRLTVV.

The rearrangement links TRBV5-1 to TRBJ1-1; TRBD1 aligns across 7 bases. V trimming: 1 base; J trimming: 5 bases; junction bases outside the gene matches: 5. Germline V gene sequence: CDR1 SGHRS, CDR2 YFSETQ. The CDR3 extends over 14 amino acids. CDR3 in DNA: TGCGCCAGCAGCTTGAGAGGGGGCAGGACTGAAGCTTTCTTT. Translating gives CASSLRGGRTEAFF.

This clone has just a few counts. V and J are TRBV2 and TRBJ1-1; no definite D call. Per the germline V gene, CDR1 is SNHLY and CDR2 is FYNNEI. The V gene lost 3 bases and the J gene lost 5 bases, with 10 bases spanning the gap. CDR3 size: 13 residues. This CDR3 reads CASSDGALTEAFF. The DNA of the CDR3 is TGTGCCAGCAGTGATGGCGCCCTTACTGAAGCTTTCTTT.

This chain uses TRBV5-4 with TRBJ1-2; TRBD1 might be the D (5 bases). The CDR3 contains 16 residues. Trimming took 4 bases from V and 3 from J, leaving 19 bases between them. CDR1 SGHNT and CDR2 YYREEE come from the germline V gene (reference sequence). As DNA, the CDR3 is TGTGCCAGCAGCCCTCACCCGCCTGACAGACACTATGGCTACACCTTC. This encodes CASSPHPPDRHYGYTF.

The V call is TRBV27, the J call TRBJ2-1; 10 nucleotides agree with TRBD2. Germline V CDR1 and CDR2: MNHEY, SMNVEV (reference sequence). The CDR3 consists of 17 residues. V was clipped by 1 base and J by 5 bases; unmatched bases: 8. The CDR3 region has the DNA TGTGCCAGCAGTTTATGGGCTAGCGGGGGAAGAGACAATGAGCAGTTCTTC. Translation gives CASSLWASGGRDNEQFF.

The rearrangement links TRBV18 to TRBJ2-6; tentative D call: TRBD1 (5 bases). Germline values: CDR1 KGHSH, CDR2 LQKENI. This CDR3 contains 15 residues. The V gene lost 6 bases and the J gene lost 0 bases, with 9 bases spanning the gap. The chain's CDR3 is CASSPGSSGANVLTF. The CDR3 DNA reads TGTGCCAGCTCCCCAGGGTCCTCTGGGGCCAACGTCCTGACTTTC.

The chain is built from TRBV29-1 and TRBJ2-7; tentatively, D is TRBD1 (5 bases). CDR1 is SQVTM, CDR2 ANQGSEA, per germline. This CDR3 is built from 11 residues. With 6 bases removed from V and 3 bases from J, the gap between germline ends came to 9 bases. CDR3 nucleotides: TGCAGCGTGGAGACAGTCTACGAGCAGTACTTC. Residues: CSVETVYEQYF.

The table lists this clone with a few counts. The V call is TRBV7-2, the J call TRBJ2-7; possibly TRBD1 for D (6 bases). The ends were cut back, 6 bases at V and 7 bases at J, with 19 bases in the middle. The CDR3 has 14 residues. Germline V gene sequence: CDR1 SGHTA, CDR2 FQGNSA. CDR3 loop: CASRAGDILGEQYF. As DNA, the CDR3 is TGTGCCAGCAGGGCAGGGGATATTCTGGGTGAGCAGTACTTC.

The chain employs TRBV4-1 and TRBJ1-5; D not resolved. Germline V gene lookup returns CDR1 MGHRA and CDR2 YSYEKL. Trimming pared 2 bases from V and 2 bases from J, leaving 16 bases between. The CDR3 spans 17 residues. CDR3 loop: CASSQSPSGSGNQPQHF. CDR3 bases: TGCGCCAGCAGCCAATCCCCCTCGGGGTCCGGCAATCAGCCCCAGCATTTT.

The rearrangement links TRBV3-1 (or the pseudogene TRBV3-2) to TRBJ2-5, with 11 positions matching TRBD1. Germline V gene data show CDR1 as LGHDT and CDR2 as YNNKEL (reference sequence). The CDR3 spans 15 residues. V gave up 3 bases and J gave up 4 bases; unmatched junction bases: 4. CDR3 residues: CASSHRTGGLETQYF. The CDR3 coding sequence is TGTGCCAGCAGCCACCGGACAGGGGGCTTAGAGACCCAGTACTTC.

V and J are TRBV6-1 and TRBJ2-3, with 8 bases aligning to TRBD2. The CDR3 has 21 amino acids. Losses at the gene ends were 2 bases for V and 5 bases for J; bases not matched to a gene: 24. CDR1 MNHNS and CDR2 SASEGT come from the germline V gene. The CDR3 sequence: CASSESPSLGLAGLGVDTQYF. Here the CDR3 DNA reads TGTGCCAGCAGTGAATCGCCGTCCCTAGGGCTAGCGGGCTTGGGGGTAGATACGCAGTATTTT.

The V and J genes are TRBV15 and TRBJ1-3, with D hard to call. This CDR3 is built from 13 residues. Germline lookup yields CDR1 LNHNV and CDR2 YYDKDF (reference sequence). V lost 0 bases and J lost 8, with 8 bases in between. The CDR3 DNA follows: TGTGCCACCAGCAGAGATCCGGCTGACACCATATATTTT. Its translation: CATSRDPADTIYF.

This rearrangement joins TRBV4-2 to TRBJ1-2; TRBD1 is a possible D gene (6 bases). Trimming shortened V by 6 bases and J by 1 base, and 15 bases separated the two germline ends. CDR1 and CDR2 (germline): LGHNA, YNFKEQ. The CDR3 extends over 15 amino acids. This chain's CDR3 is CASSPTQGHNYGYTF. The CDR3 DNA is TGTGCCAGCAGTCCGACGCAGGGGCATAACTATGGCTACACCTTC.

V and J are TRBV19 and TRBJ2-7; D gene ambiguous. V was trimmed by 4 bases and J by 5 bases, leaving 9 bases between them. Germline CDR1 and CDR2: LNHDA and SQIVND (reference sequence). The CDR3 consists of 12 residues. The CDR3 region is CASSTPGNEQYF. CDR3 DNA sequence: TGTGCCAGTAGTACCCCCGGCAACGAGCAGTACTTC.

The CDR3 DNA reads TGCGCCAGCAGCGACAGGGTGAGGGACGAGCAGTACTTC. It is translated as CASSDRVRDEQYF. The rearrangement uses TRBV5-1 and TRBJ2-7, with 7 bases lining up with TRBD1. The germline gives CDR1 SGHRS, CDR2 YFSETQ. This CDR3 spans 13 amino acids. J was trimmed by 5 bases and V by 4 bases; bases with no gene match: 6.